The 21 T cell receptor beta chains given below trace back to one sample, sequenced in a study of T cell clonotyping in hematopoietic cell transplantation. Only in-frame clones appear in the TCRdb table, and some are missing; sequencing was by immunoSEQ multiplex PCR. The data hold about 76,000 clones, with 90% to 96% observed a single time. The time point denotes: recipient sample about 28 days before transplant, after cytoreduction. The source material was peripheral blood mononuclear cells, sampled before stem cell transplant. These receptor sequences come from a woman in her forties or fifties with acute myeloid leukemia. Some clones in this sample may be carry-over from other donors' samples.

This chain connects TRBV7-2 to TRBJ1-1; the D is unclear. The germline CDR1 and CDR2 sequences are SGHTA and FQGNSA. With 5 bases removed from V and 0 bases from J, the gap between germline ends came to 13 bases. CDR3 size: 15 residues. In DNA, the CDR3 is TGTGCCAGCAGCCCCCGGATAAGTATGAACACTGAAGCTTTCTTT. Amino acids: CASSPRISMNTEAFF.

This chain links TRBV7-3 with TRBJ2-3; 9 positions match TRBD2. Germline-derived CDR1 and CDR2 are SGHTA and FQGTGA. Unmatched junction bases numbered 2, after V lost 1 base and J lost 6 bases. The CDR3 extends over 14 amino acids. The CDR3 nucleotides read TGTGCCAGCAGCTTAAGCGGGGGGGCCGATACGCAGTATTTT. Translation: CASSLSGGADTQYF. Full variable domain (rest looked up from reference TRBV7-3 and TRBJ2-3): GAGVSQTPSNKVTEKGKYVELRCDPISGHTALYWYRQSLGQGPEFLIYFQGTGAADDSGLPNDRFFAVRPEGSVSTLKIQRTERGDSAVYLCASSLSGGADTQYFGPGTRLTVL.

A single count supports this clone. This CDR3 reads CASSLYRGLTGGNQPQHF. The CDR3 DNA follows: TGTGCCAGCAGCTTATATCGGGGCCTCACAGGGGGCAATCAGCCCCAGCATTTT. The rearrangement uses TRBV7-2 and TRBJ1-5; 7 bases are a match to TRBD1. V dropped 2 bases and J dropped 2; count of bases not matched to a gene: 12. CDR3 length: 18 amino acids. The V gene's germline CDR1 is SGHTA and CDR2 FQGNSA.

The CDR3, as DNA: TGTGCCTGGAGTGAATCACAGGGAACAGCTTTCTTT. Its translation is CAWSESQGTAFF. V gene TRBV30 combines with J gene TRBJ1-1, with D perhaps matching TRBD1 (6 bases). The CDR3 runs to 12 residues. The germline CDR1 and CDR2 sequences are GTSNPN and SVGIG (reference sequence). Deletions cut 1 base from V and 10 bases from J, with 13 bases between.

Regarding this clone: One end of the junction does not line up with germline, which may come from a read error. This chain joins TRBV7-7 and TRBJ2-5; 7 positions agree with TRBD1. Germline values: CDR1 SSHAT, CDR2 FNYEAQ (reference sequence). The length of the CDR3 is 15 residues. The CDR3 region is CASSAGTGQKETQYF. CDR3 nucleotide sequence: TGTGCTAGCAGCGCAGGCACGGGACAGAAAGAGACCCAGTACTTC.

The chain uses TRBV5-1 and TRBJ1-1; perhaps TRBD1 as D (5 bases). V was pared by 5 bases and J by 6 bases, with 17 bases between. Germline V gene data show CDR1 as SGHRS and CDR2 as YFSETQ. The CDR3 is made up of 14 amino acids. The CDR3 sequence is CASSSGTLSPEAFF. CDR3 in DNA: TGCGCCAGCAGTTCCGGGACCCTCTCCCCTGAAGCTTTCTTT.

The chain has TRBV5-4 and TRBJ1-6; D is undetermined. Trimming took off 0 bases at V and 4 bases at J, with 8 bases between the two ends. Germline-derived CDR1 and CDR2 are SGHNT and YYREEE (reference sequence). CDR3 length equals 15 residues. CDR3 region: CASSLVTDYNSPLHF. The CDR3 DNA is TGTGCCAGCAGCTTGGTGACTGATTATAATTCACCCCTCCACTTT.

V usage is TRBV30 and J usage is TRBJ1-4; 10 bases fit TRBD1. CDR1 and CDR2 from the germline V gene are GTSNPN and SVGIG (reference sequence). Trimming at V came to 3 bases and at J to 6 bases, leaving 4 bases not matched to a gene. The CDR3 covers 14 residues. The CDR3 nucleotides are TGTGCCTGGAGGGCCGGGACAGGGGATGAAAAACTGTTTTTT. Its protein is CAWRAGTGDEKLFF.

The gene calls are TRBV7-9 and TRBJ2-7; D gene ambiguous. V lost 2 bases and J 2 bases, leaving 4 bases between the germline ends. The length of the CDR3 is 12 residues. In germline, CDR1 is SEHNR, CDR2 FQNEAQ (reference sequence). The CDR3 DNA follows: TGTGCCAGCAGCTTAAGCACCTACGAGCAGTACTTC. Protein: CASSLSTYEQYF.

The chain joins TRBV29-1 to TRBJ2-7; perhaps D is TRBD1 or TRBD2 (5 bases each). There are 14 residues in the CDR3. The V and J ends lost 3 bases and 6 bases respectively, with 18 bases between them. The germline V gene has CDR1 SQVTM and CDR2 ANQGSEA. CDR3 in amino acids: CSVDIEGQGTEQYF. The DNA of the CDR3 is TGCAGCGTTGATATCGAGGGCCAGGGTACCGAGCAGTACTTC.

This clone was recorded only once. This sequence joins TRBV6-5 and TRBJ1-2, with D perhaps TRBD1 (5 bases). Germline CDR1 and CDR2: MNHEY and SVGAGI. The V end lost 3 bases, the J end lost 4 bases, and 18 bases lay between the germline ends. There are 16 residues in the CDR3. The CDR3 spells CASSYRPHGGFYGYTF. The CDR3 DNA is TGTGCCAGCAGTTATCGCCCGCACGGGGGATTCTATGGCTACACCTTC.

The chain joins TRBV30 to TRBJ2-3; TRBD2 matches at 8 bases. The germline V gene has CDR1 GTSNPN and CDR2 SVGIG (reference sequence). This CDR3 region has 15 residues. Losses at the gene ends were 1 base for V and 3 bases for J; bases not matched to a gene: 6. CDR3 DNA sequence: TGTGCCTGGAGTGCCACGGGGGGGCCAACAGATACGCAGTATTTT. Protein product: CAWSATGGPTDTQYF.

Note on this clone: One end of the junction fails to match germline, which may point to a read error. This rearrangement joins TRBV7-7 to TRBJ2-1; D is unresolved. Germline CDR1 and CDR2: SSHAT and FNYEAQ (reference sequence). This CDR3 has 13 residues. CDR3 in amino acids: CASSLEVVGEQFF. The CDR3 DNA reads TGTGCTAGCAGCTTAGAAGTTGTCGGTGAGCAGTTCTTC. Based on the CDR3 plus reference TRBV7-7 and TRBJ2-1, the full variable domain is GAGVSQSPRYKVTKRGQDVTLRCDPISSHATLYWYQQALGQGPEFLTYFNYEAQPDKSGLPSDRFSAERPEGSISTLTIQRTEQRDSAMYRCASSLEVVGEQFFGPGTRLTVL.

V gene TRBV29-1 combines with J gene TRBJ1-2; D is unclear. The germline V gene encodes CDR1 SQVTM and CDR2 ANQGSEA. This CDR3 has 10 residues. The V end lost 0 bases, the J end lost 7 bases, and 3 bases lay between the germline ends. The CDR3 nucleotides read TGCAGCGTTGAAGATGCTGGCTACACCTTC. It yields the protein CSVEDAGYTF. The whole variable domain, remainder taken from reference TRBV29-1 and TRBJ1-2, is SAVISQKPSRDICQRGTSLTIQCQVDSQVTMMFWYRQQPGQSLTLIATANQGSEATYESGFVIDKFPISRPNLTFSTLTVSNMSPEDSSIYLCSVEDAGYTFGSGTRLTVV.

The V gene is TRBV7-9, the J gene TRBJ2-2, with D tentatively TRBD2 (5 bases). The germline V and J ends were trimmed by 1 base and 5 bases, with 5 bases remaining between them. This CDR3 comprises 13 residues. Germline V CDR1 and CDR2: SEHNR, FQNEAQ (reference sequence). CDR3 sequence (DNA): TGTGCCAGCAGCTTAGGGGAGACCGGGGAGCTGTTTTTT. Translation gives CASSLGETGELFF.

The chain carries TRBV4-2 and TRBJ2-3, with 9 bases aligning to TRBD1. Trimming at V came to 1 base and at J to 4 bases, leaving 6 bases not matched to a gene. The CDR3 is 16 amino acids. The germline V gene has CDR1 LGHNA and CDR2 YNFKEQ. CDR3 residues: CASSQGIQGAADTQYF. The CDR3 nucleotides read TGTGCCAGCAGCCAAGGGATACAGGGGGCCGCAGATACGCAGTATTTT.

V usage is TRBV4-1 and J usage is TRBJ2-5, with a possible D match to TRBD2 (5 bases). Trimming removed 0 bases from V and 4 bases from J, with 9 bases in between. CDR1 is MGHRA and CDR2 is YSYEKL in the germline V gene. The CDR3 runs 14 residues. The CDR3 sequence: CASSQDLGVETQYF. The CDR3 DNA follows: TGCGCCAGCAGCCAAGATCTCGGGGTAGAGACCCAGTACTTC.

Only one count was recorded for this clone. This chain joins TRBV25-1 and TRBJ1-1; 8 bases are a match to TRBD1. Germline CDR1 MGHDK, CDR2 SYGVNS. J lost 7 bases, V lost 8 bases, and 3 bases had no gene match. CDR3 length equals 11 residues. The CDR3 sequence is CASHRGIEAFF. For the CDR3, the DNA is TGTGCCAGCCACAGGGGGATTGAAGCTTTCTTT.

A single count supports this clone. V usage is TRBV2 and J usage is TRBJ2-7; 8 bases align to TRBD2. CDR1 and CDR2 from the germline V gene are SNHLY and FYNNEI. The J segment lost 9 bases and the V segment lost 0 bases, leaving 10 bases of the junction unmatched. The CDR3 contains 15 residues. This CDR3 reads CASSEAPGLVSVQYF. The CDR3 DNA reads as TGTGCCAGCAGTGAAGCACCGGGACTAGTGTCAGTGCAGTACTTC.

Of note for this clone: A read error may produce the germline difference seen at one junction end. The CDR3: CASRGTSEEHWTTF. CDR3 nucleotide sequence: TGCGCCAGCAGGGGGACTAGCGAGGAACACTGGACTACGTTC. This rearrangement joins TRBV5-1 to TRBJ2-7, with 10 positions matching TRBD2. The CDR3 runs to 14 residues. The germline V gene encodes CDR1 SGHRS and CDR2 YFSETQ.

V is TRBV27 and J is TRBJ2-7, with D maybe TRBD2 (8 bases). V was shortened by 2 bases and J by 3 bases, with 26 bases between the two germline ends. The CDR3 spans 19 residues. Germline assignment: CDR1 MNHEY and CDR2 SMNVEV (reference sequence). The CDR3 is CASSLRGTAGTSVIYEQYF. CDR3 in DNA: TGTGCCAGCAGTTTACGAGGGACAGCCGGGACTAGTGTAATCTACGAGCAGTACTTC.